This TCR beta chain was captured in a study of shared clonotypes between healthy human individuals. Sequencing used immunoSEQ multiplex PCR; TCRdb keeps in-frame clones, though not all of them. The sample lists over a million clones; 95% to 99% were seen once. Germline-derived CDR1 and CDR2 are SGHRS and YFSETQ. V dropped 0 bases and J dropped 8; count of bases not matched to a gene: 11. The CDR3 runs to 16 residues. The chain couples TRBV5-1 to TRBJ2-7; 10 nucleotides agree with TRBD2. The specimen sequenced was naive CD4+ T cells sorted from blood. Subset in this sample: CD45RA+ positively selected. The receptor's source is a man aged 30 to 45 in good health. The CDR3 region is CASSLARLAGEDQQYF. Written as DNA, the CDR3 is TGCGCCAGCAGCTTGGCTAGACTAGCGGGCGAAGATCAGCAGTACTTC.